The rows below give T cell receptor beta chains drawn from one sample of a study of cytomegalovirus exposure and HLA in healthy donors. Only in-frame clones appear in the TCRdb table, and some are missing; sequencing was by immunoSEQ multiplex PCR. Of roughly 150,000 clones listed, roughly 84% were seen once; the top ten hold over 1.5%. Sequenced sample: PBMCs. The receptor set was obtained from a woman aged 18-29 years in good health and CMV-seronegative. CDR3s include the opening cysteine and the closing phenylalanine or tryptophan. Each record gives: D gene, J gene, clone size, V gene, CDR3 protein, CDR3 DNA. D genes are given only for firm matches. Expanded clones get a size class; other rows say once, few or many, or leave the size out.

>TRBD2|TRBJ2-1|-|TRBV7-2
CASSSARGGLYNEQFF
TGTGCCAGCAGCTCCGCGCGGGGGGGTTTATACAATGAGCAGTTCTTC
>-|TRBJ2-1|-|TRBV18
CASSPLWTDYNEQFF
TGTGCCAGCTCACCCCTCTGGACAGATTACAATGAGCAGTTCTTC
>-|TRBJ2-7|-|TRBV7-2
CASSINRVSYEQYF
TGTGCCAGCAGCATAAACAGGGTTTCCTACGAGCAGTACTTC
>-|TRBJ1-2|few|TRBV10-3
CAISEGDISLYGYTF
TGTGCCATCAGTGAGGGGGACATTTCCTTATATGGCTACACCTTC
>-|TRBJ1-2|-|TRBV5-1
CASSLNLVSEGYTF
TGCGCCAGCAGCTTGAATCTCGTGTCGGAGGGCTACACCTTC
>-|TRBJ2-5|-|TRBV7-8
CASSPNAGETQYF
TGTGCCAGCAGCCCCAATGCAGGAGAGACCCAGTACTTC
>-|TRBJ2-7|-|TRBV19
CASSIQGGVYEQYF
TGTGCCAGTAGTATCCAGGGGGGCGTGTACGAGCAGTACTTC
>-|TRBJ1-2|-|TRBV7-9
CASSLGGGAANYGYTF
TGTGCCAGCAGCTTAGGGGGAGGTGCTGCCAACTATGGCTACACCTTC
>-|TRBJ1-2|-|TRBV6-5
CASWGREAVNYGYTF
TGTGCCAGCTGGGGGCGAGAGGCAGTCAACTATGGCTACACCTTC
>-|TRBJ1-1|-|TRBV6-5
CASSYGADREAFF
TGTGCCAGCAGTTACGGGGCCGACCGTGAAGCTTTCTTT
>TRBD1|TRBJ1-2|-|TRBV6-1
CASSVMTGYGYTF
TGTGCCAGCAGTGTAATGACAGGGTATGGCTACACCTTC
>TRBD1|TRBJ1-1|few|TRBV5-6
CASSPDRDTEAFF
TGTGCCAGCAGCCCGGACAGGGACACTGAAGCTTTCTTT
>-|TRBJ1-2|-|TRBV19
CASKATATDYGYTF
TGTGCCAGTAAAGCGACGGCGACTGACTATGGCTACACCTTC
>TRBD1|TRBJ1-1|-|TRBV28
CASSWTGTGASNTEAFF
TGTGCCAGCAGTTGGACCGGGACAGGGGCCTCGAACACTGAAGCTTTCTTT
>TRBD2|TRBJ2-7|-|TRBV4-2
CASSQATSSGSYEQYF
TGTGCCAGCAGCCAAGCGACTAGCTCGGGGTCCTACGAGCAGTACTTC
>-|TRBJ1-2|-|TRBV7-9
CASSLGTGRGYGYTF
TGTGCCAGCAGCTTAGGAACAGGGAGGGGCTATGGCTACACCTTC
>TRBD1|TRBJ2-7|-|TRBV15
CATSPVPGQAYEQYF
TGTGCCACCAGCCCCGTCCCAGGACAGGCCTACGAGCAGTACTTC
>TRBD1|TRBJ2-1|-|TRBV25-1
CASSEGATGTRYNEQFF
TGTGCCAGCAGTGAGGGCGCGACAGGGACAAGATACAATGAGCAGTTCTTC
>-|TRBJ2-5|-|TRBV5-4
CASSWVTGQETQYF
TGTGCCAGCAGCTGGGTCACAGGGCAAGAGACCCAGTACTTC
>TRBD1|TRBJ2-3|-|TRBV30
CAWNPGQGFLRGADTQYF
TGTGCCTGGAATCCGGGACAGGGTTTTTTGAGAGGTGCAGATACGCAGTATTTT
>-|TRBJ1-2|-|TRBV29-1
CSVLTQTNYGYTF
TGCAGCGTCCTGACACAAACTAACTATGGCTACACCTTC
>TRBD2|TRBJ2-1|-|TRBV5-1
CASSWGGPTSGGRTYNEQFF
TGCGCCAGCAGCTGGGGGGGGCCGACTAGCGGGGGGAGGACCTACAATGAGCAGTTCTTC
>-|TRBJ1-3|-|TRBV7-3
CASSLSGVGSGNTIYF
TGTGCCAGCAGCTTATCAGGGGTCGGCTCTGGAAACACCATATATTTT
>-|TRBJ1-4|-|TRBV7-3
CASSFKSQTNEKLFF
TGTGCCAGCAGCTTTAAGTCGCAGACTAATGAAAAACTGTTTTTT
>TRBD1|TRBJ2-2|-|TRBV2
CASSRWTGETGELFF
TGTGCCAGCAGTCGATGGACAGGGGAAACCGGGGAGCTGTTTTTT
>-|TRBJ2-2|-|TRBV5-1
CASSERGTGELFF
TGCGCCAGCAGCGAACGGGGGACCGGGGAGCTGTTTTTT
>-|TRBJ2-5|-|TRBV27
CASSNRGTQYF
TGTGCCAGCAGCAATCGGGGGACCCAGTACTTC
>-|TRBJ2-7|-|TRBV14
CASSREEGIGYEQYF
TGTGCCAGCAGCCGGGAGGAGGGGATAGGCTACGAGCAGTACTTC
>TRBD1|TRBJ1-1|few|TRBV4-1
CASSQPFRDRVPEAFF
TGCGCCAGCAGCCAACCTTTCCGGGACAGGGTGCCTGAAGCTTTCTTT
>-|TRBJ1-2|-|TRBV4-2
CASSQRGIAGYTF
TGTGCCAGCAGCCAACGAGGAATTGCTGGCTACACCTTC
>-|TRBJ1-6|-|TRBV6-1
CASSVSLGLTPLHF
TGTGCCAGCAGTGTAAGCCTCGGGTTGACACCCCTCCACTTT
>-|TRBJ1-3|-|TRBV28
CASSLWRGNTIYF
TGTGCCAGCAGTTTATGGCGGGGAAACACCATATATTTT
>-|TRBJ1-1|-|TRBV13
CASRKGTEAFF
TGTGCCAGCAGAAAGGGGACTGAAGCTTTCTTT
>TRBD1|TRBJ2-7|-|TRBV28
CASSLGGQLYEQYF
TGTGCCAGCAGTTTAGGGGGACAGCTCTACGAGCAGTACTTC
>-|TRBJ2-3|-|TRBV6-4
CASSDRGWGTDTQYF
TGTGCCAGCAGTGACCGAGGGTGGGGCACAGATACGCAGTATTTT
>TRBD2|TRBJ2-5|-|TRBV7-8
CASSLGARGAQETQYF
TGTGCCAGCAGCTTAGGGGCGCGGGGGGCACAAGAGACCCAGTACTTC
>-|TRBJ1-5|-|TRBV6-6
CASTTDRYSNQPQHF
TGTGCCAGCACTACGGACAGATATAGCAATCAGCCCCAGCATTTT
>-|TRBJ1-2|-|TRBV19
CASSIFRGRGPDYGYTF
TGTGCCAGTAGTATTTTCCGCGGACGGGGTCCTGACTATGGCTACACCTTC
>-|TRBJ2-1|-|TRBV5-5
CASSLLSSYNEQFF
TGTGCCAGCAGCTTGTTGAGCTCCTACAATGAGCAGTTCTTC
>-|TRBJ2-5|-|TRBV5-1
CASSLGGTGQETQYF
TGCGCCAGCAGCTTGGGCGGAACAGGGCAAGAGACCCAGTACTTC
>-|TRBJ1-6|-|TRBV2
CASTRTGGRSPLHF
TGTGCCAGCACCCGGACGGGAGGTCGTTCACCCCTCCACTTT
>TRBD1|TRBJ1-2|-|TRBV13
CASSSTGGGHGYTF
TGTGCCAGCAGCTCGACAGGGGGCGGGCATGGCTACACCTTC
>TRBD2|TRBJ2-1|-|TRBV18
CASSPIGLAGDNEQFF
TGTGCCAGCTCACCAATAGGACTAGCGGGGGACAATGAGCAGTTCTTC
>TRBD1|TRBJ2-3|few|TRBV12-5
CASGHRGRIITDTQYF
TGTGCTAGTGGCCACAGGGGGCGAATAATCACAGATACGCAGTATTTT
>-|TRBJ1-2|-|TRBV15
CATSILRGDSYGYTF
TGTGCCACCAGCATCCTTCGGGGGGACTCTTATGGCTACACCTTC
>TRBD1|TRBJ2-1|-|TRBV28
CASRPRDRVRYEQFF
TGTGCCAGCAGACCCCGGGACAGGGTGCGGTATGAGCAGTTCTTC
>TRBD2|TRBJ2-5|-|TRBV2
CASWGLEETQYF
TGTGCCAGCTGGGGACTAGAGGAGACCCAGTACTTC
>TRBD2|TRBJ2-3|-|TRBV7-9
CASSIAGAGTDTQYF
TGTGCCAGCAGTATAGCGGGGGCCGGCACAGATACGCAGTATTTT
>TRBD1|TRBJ1-2|once|TRBV10-3
CATSRDRGSVGYTF
TGTGCCACCTCTCGGGACAGGGGTTCGGTTGGCTACACCTTC
>-|TRBJ2-1|-|TRBV11-3
CARSASRGDSYNEQFF
TGTGCCAGATCTGCTAGCAGGGGCGACTCCTACAATGAGCAGTTCTTC